The text below deals with one TCR beta chain. These data come from a study of blood T cell repertoires in COVID-19. The V and J ends lost 7 bases and 0 bases, in that order; junction bases with no gene match: 4. The CDR3 has 15 amino acids. Germline loops: CDR1 SQVTM, CDR2 ANQGSEA. Here immunoSEQ multiplex PCR was the method, and the copy in TCRdb shows in-frame clones only, minus some. The data contain 250,000 to 350,000 clones, around 84% of them singletons. The V gene is TRBV29-1, the J gene TRBJ2-1; 12 bases align to TRBD2. Material: peripheral blood. The source is a human donor with COVID-19, enrolled during active disease. The donor label of this sample is uncertain. CDR3 bases: TGCAGCGCTGCGACTAGCGGGAGCTCCTACAATGAGCAGTTCTTC. Protein sequence: CSAATSGSSYNEQFF.